The 2 T cell receptor beta chains presented below share a single source sample, sequenced in a study of blood T cell repertoires in COVID-19. Sequencing was performed with immunoSEQ multiplex PCR; in TCRdb, only in-frame clones are kept and a portion is missing. The table has roughly 74,000 clones, 84% seen once. The sequenced sample consisted of peripheral blood. The source of these receptors is a man aged 65-85 years with acute or convalescent COVID-19.

The rearrangement joins TRBV4-3 to TRBJ1-5; the D is unclear. CDR3 length: 15 amino acids. The germline gives CDR1 LGHNA, CDR2 YSLEER. V dropped 1 base and J dropped 7 bases, with 14 bases sitting between them. CDR3 nucleotides: TGCGCCAGCAGCCAAGTCACCGGGGAGGGCCAGCCCCAGCATTTT. Amino acid sequence: CASSQVTGEGQPQHF.

CDR3 sequence reads: CASRSSGGTTNEQFF. CDR3 nucleotides: TGTGCCAGCAGGTCCAGCGGGGGGACTACGAATGAGCAGTTCTTC. The J gene is TRBJ2-1, the V gene TRBV7-3; 9 bases are shared with TRBD2. The V gene's germline CDR1 is SGHTA and CDR2 FQGTGA. The CDR3 has 15 residues. J gave up 7 bases and V 6 bases, and 10 bases lay outside the gene matches.